One and the same sample provided the 28 T cell receptor beta chains below, sequenced in a study of T cell repertoires in cytomegalovirus infection (dated by TCRdb to between 2019 and 2020). The sequencer listed for this sample is Illumina HiSeq 1500. Using fastp at Q25 and MiXCR, TCRdb reprocessed the public reads and kept productive beta chains. CDR3 protein sequences are deduplicated, and each keeps its most common genes and DNA. The table for this sample lists around 450,000 distinct CDR3 sequences; approximately 31% of them were counted only once. The ten largest make up roughly 15% of the sample. Sequenced sample: PBMCs. Receptors were obtained from a human donor in good health (CMV status not recorded). Some clones in this sample may be carry-over from other donors' samples.

The V call is TRBV6-2 or TRBV6-3, the J call TRBJ1-5, with 7 bases that match TRBD1. CDR1 and CDR2 (germline): MNHEY, SVGEGT. This CDR3 region has 14 residues. V trimming: 7 bases; J trimming: 1 base; junction bases outside the gene matches: 4. The CDR3 loop is CASNKGASNQPQHF. The CDR3 DNA reads as TGTGCCAGCAATAAGGGGGCCAGCAATCAGCCCCAGCATTTT.

This clonotype was counted ten times or more. The chain couples TRBV7-2 to TRBJ2-7, with D uncertain. Per the germline V gene, CDR1 is SGHTA and CDR2 is FQGNSA. Trimming cost V 4 bases and J 0 bases, with 10 bases left between them. There are 14 residues in the CDR3. The CDR3 nucleotides are TGTGCCAGCAGCTCCGGGCATAGCTCCTACGAGCAGTACTTC. It specifies CASSSGHSSYEQYF.

This clonotype was counted only a few times. The chain links TRBV5-4 to TRBJ2-7, with unresolved D. V was shortened by 4 bases and J by 2 bases, with 10 bases between the two germline ends. Germline V gene lookup returns CDR1 SGHNT and CDR2 YYREEE (reference sequence). The CDR3 has 13 amino acids. The CDR3 sequence: CASSRAAPYEQYF. In DNA form, the CDR3 reads TGTGCCAGCAGCCGGGCGGCACCCTACGAGCAGTACTTC.

This clonotype was observed a few times. The J gene is TRBJ1-5, the V gene TRBV12-5, with D perhaps TRBD1 (5 bases). The CDR3 totals 12 residues. V was trimmed by 6 bases and J by 5 bases, leaving 8 bases between them. Germline-derived CDR1 and CDR2 are LGHNT and FRNRAP. The CDR3 sequence: CASGSGHQPQHF. DNA of the CDR3: TGTGCTAGTGGCTCAGGGCATCAGCCCCAGCATTTT.

The chain has TRBV11-2 and TRBJ2-7; D not certain. The J call may be incorrect, as the DNA end agrees better with TRBJ2-1. CDR1 is SGHAT, CDR2 FQNNGV, per germline. The CDR3 is made up of 19 amino acids. The CDR3 spells CASSSTRRFWAHRGVEQFF. CDR3 nucleotide sequence: TGTGCCAGCAGCTCAACTCGCAGATTCTGGGCCCACAGAGGAGTGGAGCAGTTCTTC.

With regard to this clonotype: This clone may be a read error of a much larger clone one base away. The gene calls are TRBV6-5 and TRBJ2-7; 8 positions agree with TRBD1. This CDR3 is built from 16 residues. Per the germline V gene, CDR1 is MNHEY and CDR2 is SVGAGI. CDR3 in amino acids: CSSSDASGQGVLEQYF. CDR3 nucleotide sequence: TGTTCCAGCAGTGACGCCTCTGGACAGGGTGTATTAGAGCAGTACTTC.

This clonotype turned up a few times. The V gene is TRBV4-1, the J gene TRBJ2-1; D could derive from TRBD1 or TRBD2 (5 bases each). V lost 1 base to trimming and J lost 5 bases, with 9 bases between them. Germline V gives CDR1 MGHRA, CDR2 YSYEKL. The CDR3 length is 14 residues. The CDR3 sequence: CASSQVGTDNEQFF. In DNA, the CDR3 is TGCGCCAGCAGCCAAGTTGGGACCGACAATGAGCAGTTCTTC.

This clonotype was found a few times. The CDR3 bases are TGTGCCAGCAGCCACACGACCCCGGAGGGAGGGATCCAGTACTTC. Translated: CASSHTTPEGGIQYF. The rearrangement links TRBV11-2 to TRBJ2-5; 7 bases map to TRBD2. Germline V gene sequence: CDR1 SGHAT, CDR2 FQNNGV. V gave up 5 bases and J gave up 10 bases; unmatched junction bases: 16. The CDR3 is 15 residues long.

There are many counts of this clonotype. This chain joins TRBV7-8 and TRBJ1-1; D remains unclear. The CDR3 has 15 amino acids. V was cut by 5 bases and J by 0 bases, with 13 bases left in between. From germline, CDR1 is SGHVS and CDR2 FQNEAQ. For the CDR3, the DNA is TGTGCCAGCAGCCTACGACTGGGAATGAACACTGAAGCTTTCTTT. Its translation is CASSLRLGMNTEAFF.

This clonotype was seen repeatedly, ten times or more. This sequence joins TRBV11-2 and TRBJ2-1; D might be TRBD1 or TRBD2, each matching 5 bases. This CDR3 is built from 15 residues. The germline V and J ends were trimmed by 5 bases and 5 bases, with 16 bases remaining between them. Germline CDR1 and CDR2: SGHAT and FQNNGV. The CDR3 DNA is TGTGCCAGCAGCCCGTACTGGGGGAGAAACAATGAGCAGTTCTTC. Translation gives CASSPYWGRNNEQFF.

This clonotype was recorded many times. J is TRBJ1-4 and V is TRBV7-8; D is perhaps TRBD1 (5 bases). The CDR3 contains 15 residues. Between the trimmed V and J ends, which lost 5 bases and 5 bases, there was a span of 15 bases. Germline V lookup: CDR1 SGHVS, CDR2 FQNEAQ. CDR3 DNA: TGTGCCAGCAGCCCGGTTCGGGGACGGAATGAAAAACTGTTTTTT. Amino acid sequence: CASSPVRGRNEKLFF.

In its sample, this clonotype was seen many times. This chain links TRBV7-2 with TRBJ2-7, with D possibly being TRBD2 (7 bases). CDR1 and CDR2 (germline): SGHTA, FQGNSA. The CDR3 extends over 14 amino acids. V gave up 6 bases and J gave up 5 bases, with 17 bases separating them. CDR3 sequence (DNA): TGTGCCAGCAGTCCTCTGGGGGGGGGGCACGAGCAGTACTTC. Translated: CASSPLGGGHEQYF.

A few counts support this clonotype. The CDR3 is CSARDLWGEKTEAFF. CDR3 bases: TGCAGTGCTAGAGATCTTTGGGGGGAAAAGACTGAAGCTTTCTTT. The chain employs TRBV20-1 and TRBJ1-1; D possibly corresponds to TRBD1 (5 bases). Trimming took off 0 bases at V and 5 bases at J, with 16 bases between the two ends. Per the germline V gene, CDR1 is DFQATT and CDR2 is SNEGSKA (reference sequence). The CDR3 spans 15 residues.

This clonotype has at least ten counts. J is TRBJ1-1 and V is TRBV7-2; D perhaps matches TRBD1 (6 bases). This CDR3 has 15 amino acids. The germline gives CDR1 SGHTA, CDR2 FQGNSA. Trimming took 5 bases from V and 4 from J, leaving 17 bases between them. The chain's CDR3 is CASSPNKGGATEAFF. The DNA for the CDR3 is TGTGCCAGCAGCCCCAATAAAGGGGGGGCCACTGAAGCTTTCTTT. Full variable domain (rest looked up from reference TRBV7-2 and TRBJ1-1): GAGVSQSPSNKVTEKGKDVELRCDPISGHTALYWYRQSLGQGLEFLIYFQGNSAPDKSGLPSDRFSAERTGGSVSTLTIQRTQQEDSAVYLCASSPNKGGATEAFFGQGTRLTVV.

The chain combines TRBV12-3 or TRBV12-4 with TRBJ2-7; tentatively, D is TRBD1 (6 bases). Trimming left V 7 bases short and J 0 bases short, with 19 bases between. CDR3 length equals 16 residues. CDR3 region: CASNHRVVTSSYEQYF. CDR3 DNA sequence: TGTGCCAGCAATCACAGGGTAGTAACTAGCTCCTACGAGCAGTACTTC.

The table lists this clonotype with a few counts. The genes are TRBV7-6 and TRBJ1-3, with D possibly TRBD1 on 6 matching bases. Deletions cut 2 bases from V and 4 bases from J, with 15 bases between. The germline CDR1 and CDR2 sequences are SGHVS and FNYEAQ. This CDR3 is built from 16 residues. The CDR3 region is CASSLQSHRAGNTIYF. Written as DNA, the CDR3 is TGTGCCAGCAGCTTACAAAGCCACAGGGCCGGAAACACCATATATTTT.

The genes are TRBV7-6 and TRBJ2-5, with D perhaps matching TRBD1 (6 bases). The length of the CDR3 is 14 residues. Looked up from germline, CDR1 is SGHVS and CDR2 is FNYEAQ. V was clipped by 1 base and J by 5 bases, with 11 bases between them. The CDR3 protein is CASSLEGGMETQYF. CDR3 DNA: TGTGCCAGCAGCTTAGAAGGGGGTATGGAGACCCAGTACTTC.

This clonotype has a count of ten or more. This chain connects TRBV12-3 or TRBV12-4 to TRBJ2-5; 8 bases line up with TRBD2. CDR3 size: 17 residues. The V and J ends lost 5 bases and 9 bases, in that order; junction bases with no gene match: 20. CDR3: CASSPPWAGGYGRPQYF. DNA for the CDR3: TGTGCCAGCAGTCCGCCCTGGGCGGGGGGTTATGGGAGACCCCAGTACTTC.

This clonotype was counted many times. The genes are TRBV7-2 and TRBJ2-2, with D perhaps matching TRBD1 or TRBD2 (5 bases each). The CDR3 is 16 residues long. The germline V gene has CDR1 SGHTA and CDR2 FQGNSA. Trimming took off 4 bases at V and 0 bases at J, with 12 bases between the two ends. Here the CDR3 reads CASSYTGTSNTGELFF. The DNA for the CDR3 is TGTGCCAGCAGCTACACCGGGACGTCGAACACCGGGGAGCTGTTTTTT.

The chain is built from TRBV7-6 and TRBJ2-7; 7 nucleotides match TRBD1. The V gene end was trimmed by 5 bases and the J gene end by 1 base; junction bases not matched to a gene: 5. CDR1 and CDR2 from the germline V gene are SGHVS and FNYEAQ. CDR3 length: 14 amino acids. The CDR3 DNA reads as TGTGCCAGCAGCGCGGACAGGCCTTCCTACGAGCAGTACTTC. Translated, it gives CASSADRPSYEQYF.

The chain is built from TRBV12-3 or TRBV12-4 and TRBJ1-1, with 7 bases identical to TRBD1. V lost 5 bases and J lost 6; bases outside the gene matches: 3. The CDR3 sequence is 12 residues long. CDR3 loop: CASSQGVAEAFF. CDR3 coding DNA: TGTGCCAGCAGTCAGGGGGTCGCTGAAGCTTTCTTT.

This clonotype was counted many times. The rearrangement joins TRBV7-2 to TRBJ2-3; no definite D call. The V gene's germline CDR1 is SGHTA and CDR2 FQGNSA. Trimming took off 2 bases at V and 2 bases at J, with 8 bases between the two ends. The CDR3 has 14 amino acids. The CDR3 DNA sequence: TGTGCCAGCAGCTTATCATGGGTCACAGATACGCAGTATTTT. Translating it yields CASSLSWVTDTQYF.

The chain combines TRBV5-5 with TRBJ2-2, with D perhaps matching TRBD1 (6 bases). V lost 0 bases to trimming and J lost 3 bases, with 12 bases between them. Germline V gives CDR1 SGHKS, CDR2 YYEKEE (reference sequence). This CDR3 is built from 16 residues. CDR3 protein: CASSLGQGIDTGELFF. DNA for the CDR3: TGTGCCAGCAGCTTGGGGCAGGGGATAGACACCGGGGAGCTGTTTTTT. The full variable domain, with the rest looked up from reference TRBV5-5 and TRBJ2-2, is DAGVTQSPTHLIKTRGQQVTLRCSPISGHKSVSWYQQVLGQGPQFIFQYYEKEERGRGNFPDRFSARQFPNYSSELNVNALLLGDSALYLCASSLGQGIDTGELFFGEGSRLTVL.

The chain combines TRBV19 with TRBJ1-5; no definite D call. This CDR3 region has 11 residues. From germline, CDR1 is LNHDA and CDR2 SQIVND (reference sequence). The CDR3: CASGANQPQHF. In DNA, the CDR3 is TGTGCAAGCGGAGCCAATCAGCCCCAGCATTTT.

This clonotype was picked up a small number of times. J is TRBJ2-1 and V is TRBV7-2; TRBD2 matches at 9 bases. Germline V gene lookup returns CDR1 SGHTA and CDR2 FQGNSA. V gave up 4 bases and J gave up 4 bases; unmatched junction bases: 5. The CDR3 totals 15 residues. The CDR3 region has the DNA TGTGCCAGCAGCTCCGGGCGGGGGGGTTACAATGAGCAGTTCTTC. Translated: CASSSGRGGYNEQFF.

This clonotype showed up many times. This chain's CDR3 is CASSLVGQSGANVLTF. CDR3 coding DNA: TGTGCCAGCAGCTTAGTAGGGCAGTCTGGGGCCAACGTCCTGACTTTC. V usage is TRBV11-2 and J usage is TRBJ2-6; D is unclear. CDR1 SGHAT and CDR2 FQNNGV come from the germline V gene. V shed 1 base and J shed 1 base, with 8 bases lying between them. This CDR3 has 16 amino acids.

This clonotype was found once. The conserved phenylalanine or tryptophan normally closing the CDR3 is absent here, so this likely arose from a read error. The rearrangement uses TRBV10-3 and TRBJ2-7; D gene unclear. The V end was cut by 4 bases, the J end by 2 bases, with 3 bases between. The CDR3 loop spans 11 amino acids. Germline CDR1 ENHRY, CDR2 SYGVKD. This CDR3 is CAISGAYEQYL. The CDR3 DNA reads as TGTGCCATCAGTGGGGCCTACGAGCAGTACTTA.

There are a few counts of this clonotype. The chain carries TRBV12-3 or TRBV12-4 and TRBJ2-1; TRBD1 aligns across 8 bases. V trimming: 4 bases; J trimming: 7 bases; junction bases outside the gene matches: 12. This CDR3 has 16 amino acids. Here the CDR3 DNA reads TGTGCCAGCAGTTCTAGCTGGACAGGGATAGGGAATGAGCAGTTCTTC. It translates to CASSSSWTGIGNEQFF.